This T cell receptor beta chain was captured by sequencing in a study of blood T cell repertoires in COVID-19. This CDR3 spans 16 amino acids. Germline CDR1 and CDR2: KGHSH and LQKENI. Trimming took off 6 bases at V and 2 bases at J, with 16 bases between the two ends. The table came from immunoSEQ multiplex PCR; TCRdb's copy has only in-frame clones and leaves some out. The sample lists approximately 300,000 clones, roughly 90% seen once, with about 2.3% in the top ten. Sequencing was carried out using peripheral blood. The origin of this receptor is a man aged 18 to 29 with active or convalescent COVID-19. The chain is built from TRBV18 and TRBJ1-4; D gene ambiguous. The CDR3 region is CASSLDSRGTNEKLFF. CDR3 bases: TGTGCCAGCTCGCTGGACTCCCGAGGTACTAATGAAAAACTGTTTTTT.